The 10 T cell receptor beta chains in this list originate from one sample, sequenced in a study of graft-versus-host responses after intestinal transplantation. These receptors lack a known antigen. Libraries were prepared by immunoSEQ multiplex PCR; TCRdb keeps only in-frame clonotypes and omits some of them. The sample comprises some 110,000 clones, roughly 92% of which are singletons, and 0.23% rests with the top ten. The input for sequencing was unstimulated CD4+ T cells sorted from spleen or lymph node cells, taken before transplant. The receptors here all came from a human donor who was the organ donor for an intestinal transplant.

The chain links TRBV5-1 to TRBJ2-3; D gene ambiguous. The germline V and J ends were trimmed by 4 bases and 6 bases, with 9 bases remaining between them. The CDR3 runs to 12 residues. CDR1 is SGHRS and CDR2 is YFSETQ in the germline V gene. Here the CDR3 reads CASSLPRDTQYF. In DNA form, the CDR3 reads TGCGCCAGCAGCCTCCCAAGGGATACGCAGTATTTT.

The genes are TRBV7-2 and TRBJ2-7; D unresolved. The germline CDR1 and CDR2 sequences are SGHTA and FQGNSA. Trimming took 3 bases from V and 3 from J, leaving 12 bases between them. The CDR3 is 14 residues long. The CDR3, as DNA: TGTGCCAGCAGCTTCACAGCCTCCAACTACGAGCAGTACTTC. Amino acids: CASSFTASNYEQYF.

This chain joins TRBV19 and TRBJ2-3; tentative D call: TRBD2 (7 bases). Germline V lookup: CDR1 LNHDA, CDR2 SQIVND (reference sequence). The CDR3 covers 13 residues. With 6 bases removed from V and 6 bases from J, the gap between germline ends came to 13 bases. As DNA, the CDR3 is TGTGCCAGTAGACCCAGGGGAGGGGATACGCAGTATTTT. Its translation is CASRPRGGDTQYF.

J is TRBJ2-3 and V is TRBV28, with D hard to call. The CDR3 sequence is 14 residues long. Germline-derived CDR1 and CDR2 are MDHEN and SYDVKM. The ends were cut back, 7 bases at V and 6 bases at J, with 17 bases in the middle. CDR3 in DNA: TGTGCCAGCACGTCGCCCGCAGCCCGGGATACGCAGTATTTT. Its translation: CASTSPAARDTQYF. Filled out from reference TRBV28 and TRBJ2-3, the complete variable domain reads DVKVTQSSRYLVKRTGEKVFLECVQDMDHENMFWYRQDPGLGLRLIYFSYDVKMKEKGDIPEGYSVSREKKERFSLILESASTNQTSMYLCASTSPAARDTQYFGPGTRLTVL.

This chain connects TRBV7-9 to TRBJ2-3, with 10 bases aligning to TRBD1. CDR1 and CDR2 (germline): SEHNR, FQNEAQ (reference sequence). With V trimmed by 5 bases and J by 2 bases, 7 bases remained unmatched. The CDR3 is made up of 16 amino acids. The DNA for the CDR3 is TGTGCCAGCAGCACTAGAGGGACAGGGGCCACAGATACGCAGTATTTT. Its protein product is CASSTRGTGATDTQYF.

The chain links TRBV19 to TRBJ2-7; 9 nucleotides align to TRBD1. Per germline, CDR1 LNHDA and CDR2 SQIVND (reference sequence). J was trimmed by 4 bases and V by 5 bases; bases with no gene match: 9. CDR3 length equals 15 residues. This chain's CDR3 is CASSQSGQGRYEQYF. In nucleotides, the CDR3 is TGTGCCAGTAGTCAGTCCGGACAGGGGAGATACGAGCAGTACTTC.

The chain links TRBV2 to TRBJ2-2; 8 bases agree with TRBD2. J lost 1 base, V lost 6 bases, and 1 base had no gene match. Germline loops: CDR1 SNHLY, CDR2 FYNNEI. CDR3 size: 14 residues. The CDR3 bases are TGTGCCAGCAGGACTAGCGTGAACACCGGGGAGCTGTTTTTT. Translating gives CASRTSVNTGELFF.

This clone was seen a handful of times. The chain employs TRBV28 and TRBJ1-3; perhaps TRBD1 as D (5 bases). Germline CDR1 reads MDHEN; CDR2 reads SYDVKM. Trimming stripped 7 bases from V and 2 bases from J, with 6 bases between. The length of the CDR3 is 12 residues. The CDR3 is CASMTAGNTIYF. The CDR3 nucleotides are TGTGCCAGCATGACAGCTGGAAACACCATATATTTT.

This clone was recorded only once. The chain recombines TRBV5-1 with TRBJ2-3; a weak D match, TRBD1 (6 bases). The ends were cut back, 3 bases at V and 3 bases at J, with 8 bases in the middle. The CDR3 runs 13 residues. Germline CDR1 reads SGHRS; CDR2 reads YFSETQ. The DNA of the CDR3 is TGCGCCAGCAGCTCCCAGGGGACAGATACGCAGTATTTT. Protein: CASSSQGTDTQYF.

The chain employs TRBV2 and TRBJ2-4; D gene uncertain. This CDR3 region has 14 residues. Germline values: CDR1 SNHLY, CDR2 FYNNEI. Trimming left V 5 bases short and J 1 base short, with 9 bases between. The CDR3 bases are TGTGCCAGCAGTCCTCCTAGTGCCAAAAACATTCAGTACTTC. It is translated as CASSPPSAKNIQYF.